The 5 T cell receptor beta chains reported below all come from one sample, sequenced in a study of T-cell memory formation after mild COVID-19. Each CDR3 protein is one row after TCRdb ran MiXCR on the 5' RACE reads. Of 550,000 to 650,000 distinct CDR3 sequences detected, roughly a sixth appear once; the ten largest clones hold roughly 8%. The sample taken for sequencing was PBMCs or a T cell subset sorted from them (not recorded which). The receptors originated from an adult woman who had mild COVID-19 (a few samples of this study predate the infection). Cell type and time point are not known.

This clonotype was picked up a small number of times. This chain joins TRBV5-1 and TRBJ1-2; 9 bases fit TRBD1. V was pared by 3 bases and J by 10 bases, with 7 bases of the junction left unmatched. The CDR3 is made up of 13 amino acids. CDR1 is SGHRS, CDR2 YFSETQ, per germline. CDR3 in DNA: TGCGCCAGCAGCTACTTCGGGACAGGGAACTACACCTTC. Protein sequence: CASSYFGTGNYTF.

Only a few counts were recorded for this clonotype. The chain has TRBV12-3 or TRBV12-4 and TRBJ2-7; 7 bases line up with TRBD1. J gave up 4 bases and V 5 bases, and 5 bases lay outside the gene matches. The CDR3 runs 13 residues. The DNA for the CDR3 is TGTGCCAGCAGTATGGGGACAGTATACGAGCAGTACTTC. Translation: CASSMGTVYEQYF.

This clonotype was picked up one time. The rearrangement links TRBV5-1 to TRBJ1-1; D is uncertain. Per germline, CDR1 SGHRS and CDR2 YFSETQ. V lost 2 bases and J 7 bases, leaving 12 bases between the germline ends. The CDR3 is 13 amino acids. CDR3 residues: CASSFYDTNEAFF. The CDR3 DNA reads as TGCGCCAGCAGCTTCTACGACACAAATGAAGCTTTCTTT.

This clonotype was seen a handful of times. The CDR3 DNA follows: TGTGCCAGTAGTACCACGGGACAAGGTATCTACGAGCAGTACTTC. Amino acid sequence: CASSTTGQGIYEQYF. The chain couples TRBV19 to TRBJ2-7; D may be TRBD1 (6 bases). This CDR3 contains 15 residues. Per germline, CDR1 LNHDA and CDR2 SQIVND (reference sequence). V lost 4 bases and J 3 bases, leaving 16 bases between the germline ends.

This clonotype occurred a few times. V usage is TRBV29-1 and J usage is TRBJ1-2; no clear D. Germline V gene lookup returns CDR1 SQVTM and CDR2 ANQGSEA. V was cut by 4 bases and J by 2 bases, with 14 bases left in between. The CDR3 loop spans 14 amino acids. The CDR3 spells CSVGELGGNYGYTF. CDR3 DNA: TGCAGCGTTGGAGAACTGGGTGGGAACTATGGCTACACCTTC.